This T cell receptor beta chain was captured in a study of blood T cell repertoires in COVID-19. Study as a whole: Sites in the United States, Italy and Spain provided acute and convalescent COVID-19 samples. T cells, B-cell-depleted T cells, or PBMCs supplied cDNA or gDNA.

Authors' analysis steps: Reference gene primers were amplified, and this amplification served to estimate nucleated cell counts. Sequencing was performed with immunoSEQ multiplex PCR; in TCRdb, only in-frame clones are kept and a portion is missing. That table furnishes V, J and clone size, whereas the DNA furnished D and trimming. Of 20,000 to 30,000 clones listed, around nine tenths are singletons. Sample: peripheral blood. The receptor was isolated from a human donor in a cohort sampled during active COVID-19.

The CDR3 DNA is TGTGCCAGCACATTAGGGACAGGGTCTACTGCGCCCCTCCACTTT. Its protein is CASTLGTGSTAPLHF. The chain combines TRBV28 with TRBJ1-6; TRBD1 matches 9 bases. V lost 7 bases and J lost 13; bases outside the gene matches: 14. The germline V gene encodes CDR1 MDHEN and CDR2 SYDVKM. This CDR3 has 15 residues.